This entry lists 13 T cell receptor beta chains sequenced from one sample in a study of response to subunit inactivated influenza vaccine. Each CDR3 protein gets one entry after TCRdb re-called the RT-PCR reads with MiXCR. The top ten hold around 10% of the sample, which has around 570,000 distinct CDR3 sequences, roughly 12% seen once. In addition, the sample was reused for a study of T cells expressing NK-cell markers. This second study notes: Scientists made TCR beta cDNA using 5'RACE template switching with UMIs.

The sequences come from PBMCs from blood, collected on the day of vaccination. These receptors were collected from a man aged 45-65 years who received an inactivated influenza vaccine.

This sequence joins TRBV2 and TRBJ2-4; TRBD2 might be the D (6 bases). The CDR3 has 13 residues. Trimming pared 4 bases from V and 9 bases from J, leaving 13 bases between. From germline, CDR1 is SNHLY and CDR2 FYNNEI. CDR3 bases: TGTGCCAGCAGTGTTAGCGGCCTTGGCATTCAGTACTTC. Encoded protein: CASSVSGLGIQYF.

The chain recombines TRBV7-8 with TRBJ2-2; no clear D gene. Germline-derived CDR1 and CDR2 are SGHVS and FQNEAQ. This CDR3 comprises 15 residues. Trimming pared 2 bases from V and 0 bases from J, leaving 7 bases between. CDR3 DNA sequence: TGTGCCAGCAGCTTACAGCGAGCGAACACCGGGGAGCTGTTTTTT. Encoded protein: CASSLQRANTGELFF.

This clonotype was counted between two and nine times. V usage is TRBV6-5 and J usage is TRBJ1-2, with D maybe TRBD1 (6 bases). Germline CDR1 is MNHEY and CDR2 is SVGAGI. The CDR3 is 14 residues long. V lost 0 bases to trimming and J lost 6 bases, with 11 bases between them. The CDR3 is CASSYSRGANGYTF. CDR3 nucleotides: TGTGCCAGCAGTTACTCTCGGGGGGCGAATGGCTACACCTTC.

The V gene is TRBV27, the J gene TRBJ2-7; perhaps TRBD1 as D (6 bases). The germline V gene encodes CDR1 MNHEY and CDR2 SMNVEV (reference sequence). The CDR3 has 15 amino acids. Trimming left V 4 bases short and J 0 bases short, with 13 bases between. DNA of the CDR3: TGTGCCAGCAGTTCGACAGGACCGATCTCCTACGAGCAGTACTTC. It is translated as CASSSTGPISYEQYF.

This CDR3 is CASSPRGAGFGNEQFF. The CDR3 DNA reads TGCGCCAGCAGCCCCAGGGGGGCGGGATTCGGCAATGAGCAGTTCTTC. This sequence joins TRBV4-3 and TRBJ2-1; TRBD1 is a possible D gene (7 bases). V was cut by 4 bases and J by 6 bases, with 19 bases left in between. The germline CDR1 and CDR2 sequences are LGHNA and YSLEER. The CDR3 covers 16 residues.

This chain joins TRBV7-2 and TRBJ1-5, with 9 nucleotides matching TRBD1. Per the germline V gene, CDR1 is SGHTA and CDR2 is FQGNSA. The V gene end was trimmed by 5 bases and the J gene end by 8 bases; junction bases not matched to a gene: 10. The CDR3 loop spans 15 amino acids. CDR3 sequence reads: CASSPGQGRNKPQHF. The CDR3, as DNA: TGTGCCAGCAGCCCTGGACAGGGGAGGAATAAGCCCCAGCATTTT. The full variable domain, rest sourced from reference TRBV7-2 and TRBJ1-5, is GAGVSQSPSNKVTEKGKDVELRCDPISGHTALYWYRQSLGQGLEFLIYFQGNSAPDKSGLPSDRFSAERTGGSVSTLTIQRTQQEDSAVYLCASSPGQGRNKPQHFGDGTRLSIL.

This clonotype was counted a few times. V gene TRBV7-2 combines with J gene TRBJ2-5, with D tentatively TRBD2 (7 bases). Trimming left V 5 bases short and J 9 bases short, with 19 bases between. This CDR3 has 14 amino acids. Germline lookup yields CDR1 SGHTA and CDR2 FQGNSA. The CDR3 spells CASSLHGGGEAQYF. CDR3 bases: TGTGCCAGCAGCCTCCATGGGGGGGGCGAGGCCCAGTACTTC.

V usage is TRBV7-9 and J usage is TRBJ2-7, with unresolved D. V lost 2 bases and J lost 1, with 9 bases in between. The CDR3 has 14 residues. Per germline, CDR1 SEHNR and CDR2 FQNEAQ (reference sequence). As DNA, the CDR3 is TGTGCCAGCAGCTTAATGGCAGGTTCCTACGAGCAGTACTTC. Amino acids: CASSLMAGSYEQYF.

The chain recombines TRBV18 with TRBJ2-1; 9 nucleotides align to TRBD2. The CDR3 covers 16 residues. Trimming removed 4 bases from V and 0 bases from J; junction bases left unmatched: 4. From germline, CDR1 is KGHSH and CDR2 LQKENI. CDR3 DNA: TGTGCCAGCTCACTAGCTAGCGGGAACTCCTACAATGAGCAGTTCTTC. Protein: CASSLASGNSYNEQFF.

The rearrangement uses TRBV12-3 or TRBV12-4 and TRBJ2-1, with D possibly TRBD1 on 5 matching bases. The CDR3 has 15 residues. V was shortened by 5 bases and J by 7 bases, with 18 bases between the two germline ends. The CDR3 bases are TGTGCCAGCAGTCCCCAAGGGGCCCCCCCAAATGAGCAGTTCTTC. Translating it yields CASSPQGAPPNEQFF.

This clonotype was seen at least ten times. V usage is TRBV5-1 and J usage is TRBJ2-2, with D possibly TRBD1 on 5 matching bases. Trimming shortened V by 1 base and J by 1 base, and 14 bases separated the two germline ends. Germline loops: CDR1 SGHRS, CDR2 YFSETQ. The CDR3 is made up of 17 amino acids. CDR3 DNA: TGCGCCAGCAGCTTGTGGTACAGGATACTGAACACCGGGGAGCTGTTTTTT. It encodes CASSLWYRILNTGELFF.

The J gene is TRBJ1-1, the V gene TRBV6-1, with TRBD1 matching 8 bases. This CDR3 region has 13 residues. V lost 5 bases to trimming and J lost 6 bases; unmatched junction nucleotides: 5. Germline lookup yields CDR1 MNHNS and CDR2 SASEGT. CDR3 DNA: TGTGCCAGCAGTATGGACAGGGTGGCTGAAGCTTTCTTT. Protein product: CASSMDRVAEAFF.

This clonotype turned up a few times. The chain combines TRBV20-1 with TRBJ2-7; D is tentatively TRBD1 or TRBD2 (5 bases each). The germline CDR1 and CDR2 sequences are DFQATT and SNEGSKA (reference sequence). The CDR3 consists of 13 residues. V was shortened by 2 bases and J by 2 bases, with 10 bases between the two germline ends. The CDR3: CSARTVGAYEQYF. The CDR3 nucleotides are TGCAGTGCTAGAACGGTGGGGGCCTACGAGCAGTACTTC.